A single sample is the source of the 14 T cell receptor beta chains below, sequenced in a study of ipilimumab plus nivolumab after autologous stem cell transplantation. Libraries were prepared by immunoSEQ multiplex PCR; TCRdb keeps only in-frame clonotypes and omits some of them. The top ten clones hold approximately 0.82% of a sample with some 45,000 clones, 70% to 90% of them seen once. Material: PBMCs, obtained in a trial of ipilimumab plus nivolumab as post-transplant consolidation. The receptor set was obtained from a male donor with multiple myeloma.

The rearrangement uses TRBV29-1 and TRBJ1-5; D ambiguous. Germline V gene sequence: CDR1 SQVTM, CDR2 ANQGSEA. The V end was cut by 5 bases, the J end by 5 bases, with 4 bases between. The CDR3 is 10 amino acids. The CDR3 sequence is CSVRDQPQHF. CDR3 DNA: TGCAGCGTTAGAGATCAGCCCCAGCATTTT.

The V gene is TRBV11-3, the J gene TRBJ2-2; 9 bases are shared with TRBD1. Losses at the gene ends were 1 base for V and 4 bases for J; bases not matched to a gene: 1. CDR1 SGHNT and CDR2 YENEEA come from the germline V gene. The CDR3 totals 15 residues. The CDR3 loop is CASSLGQGVTGELFF. The CDR3 region has the DNA TGTGCCAGCAGCTTAGGACAGGGGGTCACCGGGGAGCTGTTTTTT.

The chain has TRBV27 and TRBJ2-1; TRBD2 matches 8 bases. The V and J ends lost 5 bases and 6 bases, in that order; junction bases with no gene match: 15. The CDR3 runs 17 residues. The germline V gene has CDR1 MNHEY and CDR2 SMNVEV (reference sequence). The CDR3 spells CASSTVVGSGRLNEQFF. CDR3 DNA: TGTGCCAGCAGTACCGTCGTGGGGAGCGGGAGACTCAATGAGCAGTTCTTC.

The chain employs TRBV7-2 and TRBJ1-5; tentative D call: TRBD1 (6 bases). This CDR3 region has 14 residues. Germline CDR1 SGHTA, CDR2 FQGNSA. The V gene lost 5 bases and the J gene lost 3 bases, with 11 bases spanning the gap. The CDR3 DNA reads as TGTGCCAGCAGCCTGACAGGCCTCAATCAGCCCCAGCATTTT. As protein: CASSLTGLNQPQHF.

V usage is TRBV5-1 and J usage is TRBJ1-3; D is perhaps TRBD1 (5 bases). The CDR3 runs 16 residues. Per germline, CDR1 SGHRS and CDR2 YFSETQ. The V gene lost 0 bases and the J gene lost 3 bases, with 13 bases spanning the gap. The CDR3 coding sequence is TGCGCCAGCAGCTTGGTTTATCAGGGTGGTGGAAACACCATATATTTT. This translates into CASSLVYQGGGNTIYF.

The chain links TRBV21-1 to TRBJ2-7; the D call TRBD1 from the table was never checked on the DNA. TRBV21-1 is termed a pseudogene. The CDR3 covers 17 residues. In nucleotides, the CDR3 is TGTGCCAGCAGCAAAGAGGGACAGGAAGCCGGCAGCGACGAGCAGTACTTC. This encodes CASSKEGQEAGSDEQYF.

The chain carries TRBV7-8 and TRBJ2-5; D not resolved. Germline values: CDR1 SGHVS, CDR2 FQNEAQ. This CDR3 region has 12 residues. V lost 5 bases and J 5 bases, leaving 9 bases between the germline ends. The CDR3 region is CASSRIEETQYF. CDR3 nucleotides: TGTGCCAGCAGCCGAATTGAGGAGACCCAGTACTTC.

This sequence joins TRBV4-3 and TRBJ2-6; the D gene is possibly TRBD1 (6 bases). V was clipped by 3 bases and J by 2 bases, with 14 bases between them. Germline lookup yields CDR1 LGHNA and CDR2 YSLEER. The CDR3 runs 17 residues. CDR3 loop: CASSQEITGTGANVLTF. The CDR3 DNA is TGCGCCAGCAGCCAGGAAATAACAGGGACTGGGGCCAACGTCCTGACTTTC.

The gene calls are TRBV6-1 and TRBJ2-6; D remains ambiguous. Germline assignment: CDR1 MNHNS and CDR2 SASEGT. Trimming cost V 3 bases and J 0 bases, with 12 bases left between them. The CDR3 has 17 amino acids. The CDR3 loop is CASSDLHIGSGANVLTF. DNA for the CDR3: TGTGCCAGCAGTGATTTACACATCGGCTCTGGGGCCAACGTCCTGACTTTC.

This chain joins TRBV7-9 and TRBJ2-1, with TRBD1 matching 8 bases. Germline V gene data show CDR1 as SEHNR and CDR2 as FQNEAQ (reference sequence). There are 13 residues in the CDR3. V lost 4 bases, J lost 9 bases, and 5 bases stayed unmatched. CDR3 sequence: CASSSGTGGEQFF. As DNA, the CDR3 is TGTGCCAGCAGCTCAGGTACAGGGGGTGAGCAGTTCTTC.

The chain links TRBV19 to TRBJ2-3, with 9 bases lining up with TRBD2. The trim removed 3 bases at V and 2 bases at J, leaving 15 bases unmatched. Per the germline V gene, CDR1 is LNHDA and CDR2 is SQIVND (reference sequence). There are 19 residues in the CDR3. The CDR3: CASSMKPSGAGIHTDTQYF. In nucleotides, the CDR3 is TGTGCCAGTAGTATGAAGCCTAGCGGGGCGGGGATACACACAGATACGCAGTATTTT.

The rearrangement links TRBV30 to TRBJ2-2; no reliable D call. The germline V gene has CDR1 GTSNPN and CDR2 SVGIG (reference sequence). V was shortened by 8 bases and J by 0 bases, with 10 bases between the two germline ends. This CDR3 contains 13 residues. The DNA of the CDR3 is TGTGCCAAGGCGGCAGCGAACACCGGGGAGCTGTTTTTT. Amino acid sequence: CAKAAANTGELFF.

V and J are TRBV5-1 and TRBJ1-4; D not certain. Trimming removed 4 bases from V and 0 bases from J, with 7 bases in between. The CDR3 is 14 amino acids. The germline V gene encodes CDR1 SGHRS and CDR2 YFSETQ. CDR3 coding DNA: TGCGCCAGCAGCCGGGAGGCAACTAATGAAAAACTGTTTTTT. It encodes CASSREATNEKLFF.

The chain couples TRBV2 to TRBJ2-5, with D perhaps TRBD1 (5 bases). Germline CDR1 SNHLY, CDR2 FYNNEI. CDR3 size: 12 residues. Trimming removed 6 bases from V and 0 bases from J, with 5 bases in between. The CDR3 DNA follows: TGTGCCAGCAGAGGGGACCAAGAGACCCAGTACTTC. This codes for CASRGDQETQYF. Complete variable domain (other parts from reference TRBV2 and TRBJ2-5): EPEVTQTPSHQVTQMGQEVILRCVPISNHLYFYWYRQILGQKVEFLVSFYNNEISEKSEIFDDQFSVERPDGSNFTLKIRSTKLEDSAMYFCASRGDQETQYFGPGTRLLVL.